This T cell receptor (beta chain) was recovered during a study of T cells expressing NK-cell markers. Looking at the study overall: Seropositivity for HCMV was found in most of the eight sequenced donors, with one seronegative.

A remark on this clonotype: Its specificity is not known.

Notes on the study in general: Among CD8+ T cells from about six donors, dominant NKG2C+ clonotypes accounted for roughly 1.0-7.0%.

TCRdb re-analyzed the 5' RACE reads; it lists each CDR3 protein once, without DNA. The sample has about 380,000 distinct CDR3 sequences. This clonotype was obtained from a man aged 18-69 years in good health. Input material: blood T cells: a sorted CD56 or NKG2C T cell subset, CD4+ or CD8+ T cells, or bulk PBMC T cells (not recorded which).

CDR3 sequence: CASSDSGFDRQYEQYF. The chain has TRBV2 and TRBJ2-7. This CDR3 is built from 16 residues. The germline CDR1 and CDR2 sequences are SNHLY and FYNNEI.